Sequencing of this TCR beta chain was carried out in a study of Graves' ophthalmopathy and Graves' hyperthyroidism. As for the study in general: Specimen type is peripheral blood, obtained at initial diagnosis before any treatment.

CDR3 regions of TCR beta were amplified from RNA transcripts. First-round RT-PCR with HTBI primers preceded a second-round multiplex PCR. Via MiXCR, TCRdb re-called the multiplex PCR reads, giving one row per CDR3 protein. The sample holds roughly 160,000 distinct CDR3 sequences, more than 30% seen once. PBMCs were density-gradient isolated from around 11 ml fresh blood. V lost 2 bases and J 8 bases, leaving 6 bases between the germline ends. The CDR3 runs to 11 residues. From germline, CDR1 is MNHEY and CDR2 SVGAGI. This clonotype was recorded once. Sequenced sample: peripheral blood. This TCR came from a woman in her 40s with Graves' ophthalmopathy. The chain links TRBV6-5 to TRBJ1-2; D gene unclear. The CDR3 reads CASSYREGYTF. CDR3 nucleotides: TGTGCCAGCAGTTACCGCGAGGGCTACACCTTC.